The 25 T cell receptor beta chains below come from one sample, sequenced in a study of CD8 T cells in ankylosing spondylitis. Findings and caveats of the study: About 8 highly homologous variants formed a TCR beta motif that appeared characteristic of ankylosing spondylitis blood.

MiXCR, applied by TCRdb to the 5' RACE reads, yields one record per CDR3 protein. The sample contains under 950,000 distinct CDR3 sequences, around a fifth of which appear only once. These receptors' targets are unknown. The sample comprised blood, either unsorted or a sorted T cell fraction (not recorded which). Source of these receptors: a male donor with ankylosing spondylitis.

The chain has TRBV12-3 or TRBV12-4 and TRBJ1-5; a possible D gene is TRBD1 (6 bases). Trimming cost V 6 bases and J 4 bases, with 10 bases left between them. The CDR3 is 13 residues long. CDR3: CASRRQENQPQHF. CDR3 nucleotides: TGTGCCAGCAGAAGACAGGAGAATCAGCCCCAGCATTTT.

CDR3 DNA: TGCGCCAGCAGCTTGGTAGTGGCAACCGGGGAGCTGTTTTTT. Translated: CASSLVVATGELFF. V is TRBV5-1 and J is TRBJ2-2, with unresolved D. V lost 0 bases, J lost 5 bases, and 8 bases lay in between. The CDR3 consists of 14 residues. The germline V gene encodes CDR1 SGHRS and CDR2 YFSETQ.

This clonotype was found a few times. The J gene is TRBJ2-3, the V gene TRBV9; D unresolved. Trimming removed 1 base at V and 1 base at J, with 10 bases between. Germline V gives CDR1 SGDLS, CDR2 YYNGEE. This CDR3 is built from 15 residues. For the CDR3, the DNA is TGTGCCAGCAGCGTACTGGCGGACCGCACAGATACGCAGTATTTT. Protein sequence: CASSVLADRTDTQYF.

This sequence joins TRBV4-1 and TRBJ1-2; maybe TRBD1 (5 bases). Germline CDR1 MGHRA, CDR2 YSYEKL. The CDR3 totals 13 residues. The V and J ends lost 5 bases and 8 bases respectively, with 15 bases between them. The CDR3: CASSTGLTWGYTF. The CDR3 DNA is TGCGCCAGCAGCACAGGCCTCACTTGGGGCTACACCTTC.

The CDR3 loop reads CASSLALVSATDTQYF. The DNA for the CDR3 is TGTGCCAGCAGCTTAGCGCTAGTTAGCGCGACAGATACGCAGTATTTT. This chain connects TRBV7-2 to TRBJ2-3; TRBD2 is a possible D gene (5 bases). V lost 0 bases, J lost 3 bases, and 13 bases lay in between. Germline V gene data show CDR1 as SGHTA and CDR2 as FQGNSA. The CDR3 runs 16 residues.

The chain's CDR3 is CASSSVVPGRKAPDTQYF. For the CDR3, the DNA is TGTGCCAGCAGTTCCGTGGTGCCCGGGAGAAAGGCCCCAGATACGCAGTATTTT. The chain joins TRBV7-6 to TRBJ2-3; D possibly corresponds to TRBD2 (6 bases). Germline V lookup: CDR1 SGHVS, CDR2 FNYEAQ. This CDR3 contains 18 residues. The V end was cut by 6 bases, the J end by 4 bases, with 26 bases between.

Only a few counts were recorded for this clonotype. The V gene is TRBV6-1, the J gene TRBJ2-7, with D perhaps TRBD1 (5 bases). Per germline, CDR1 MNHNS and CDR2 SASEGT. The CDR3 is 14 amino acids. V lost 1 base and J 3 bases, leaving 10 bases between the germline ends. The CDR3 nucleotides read TGTGCCAGCAGTGAAGGGGCAGGGTACTACGAGCAGTACTTC. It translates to CASSEGAGYYEQYF.

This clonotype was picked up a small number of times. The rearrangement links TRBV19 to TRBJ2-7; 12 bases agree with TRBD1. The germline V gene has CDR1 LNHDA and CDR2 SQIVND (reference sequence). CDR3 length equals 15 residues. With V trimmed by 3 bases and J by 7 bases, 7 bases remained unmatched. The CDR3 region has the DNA TGTGCCAGTAGTATTACCGGGACAGGGGGCCGGGAGCAGTACTTC. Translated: CASSITGTGGREQYF.

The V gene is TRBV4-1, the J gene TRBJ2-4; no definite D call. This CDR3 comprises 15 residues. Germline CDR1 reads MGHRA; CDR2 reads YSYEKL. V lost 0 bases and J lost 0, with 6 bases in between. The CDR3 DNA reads TGCGCCAGCAGCCAAGATGAGTTAGCCAAAAACATTCAGTACTTC. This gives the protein CASSQDELAKNIQYF.

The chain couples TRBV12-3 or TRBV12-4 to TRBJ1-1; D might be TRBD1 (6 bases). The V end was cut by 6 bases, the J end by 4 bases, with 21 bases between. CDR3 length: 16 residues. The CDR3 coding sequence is TGTGCCAGCAGCCCCGCGTTATGGAGGGGGAGCACTGAAGCTTTCTTT. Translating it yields CASSPALWRGSTEAFF.

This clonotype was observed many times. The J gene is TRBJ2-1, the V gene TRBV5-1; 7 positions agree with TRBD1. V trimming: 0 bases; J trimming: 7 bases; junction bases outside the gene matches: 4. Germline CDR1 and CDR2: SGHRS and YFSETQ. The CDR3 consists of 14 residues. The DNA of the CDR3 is TGCGCCAGCAGCTTGGAGGGGGCAGGGAATGAGCAGTTCTTC. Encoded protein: CASSLEGAGNEQFF.

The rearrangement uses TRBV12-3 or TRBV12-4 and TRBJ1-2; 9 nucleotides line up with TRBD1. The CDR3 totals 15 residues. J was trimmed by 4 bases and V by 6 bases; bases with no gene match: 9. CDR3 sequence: CASSSGTGFGYGYTF. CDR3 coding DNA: TGTGCCAGCAGCTCCGGGACAGGGTTTGGCTATGGCTACACCTTC.

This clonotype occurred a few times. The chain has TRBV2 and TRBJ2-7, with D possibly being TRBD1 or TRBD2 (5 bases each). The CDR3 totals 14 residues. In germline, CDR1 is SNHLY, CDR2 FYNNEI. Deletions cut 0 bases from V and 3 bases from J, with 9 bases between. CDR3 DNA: TGTGCCAGCAGTGAAGCGGGGGTTGGCTACGAGCAGTACTTC. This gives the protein CASSEAGVGYEQYF.

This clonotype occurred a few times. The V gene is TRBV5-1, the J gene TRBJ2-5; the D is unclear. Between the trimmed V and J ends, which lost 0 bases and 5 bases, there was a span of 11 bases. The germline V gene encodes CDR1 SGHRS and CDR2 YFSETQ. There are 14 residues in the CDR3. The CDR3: CASSLGLSGETQYF. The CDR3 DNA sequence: TGCGCCAGCAGCTTGGGCCTGTCCGGGGAGACCCAGTACTTC.

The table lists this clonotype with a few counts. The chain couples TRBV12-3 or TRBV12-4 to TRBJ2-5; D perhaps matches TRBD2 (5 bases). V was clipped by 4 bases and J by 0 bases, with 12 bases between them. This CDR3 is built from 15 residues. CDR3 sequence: CASSSTGSYQETQYF. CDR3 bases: TGTGCCAGCAGTTCAACGGGATCATACCAAGAGACCCAGTACTTC.

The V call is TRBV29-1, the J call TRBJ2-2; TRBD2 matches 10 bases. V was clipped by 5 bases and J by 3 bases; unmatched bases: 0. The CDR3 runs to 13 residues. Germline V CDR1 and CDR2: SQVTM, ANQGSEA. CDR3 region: CSVSGRDTGELFF. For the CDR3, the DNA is TGCAGCGTTAGCGGGAGGGACACCGGGGAGCTGTTTTTT.

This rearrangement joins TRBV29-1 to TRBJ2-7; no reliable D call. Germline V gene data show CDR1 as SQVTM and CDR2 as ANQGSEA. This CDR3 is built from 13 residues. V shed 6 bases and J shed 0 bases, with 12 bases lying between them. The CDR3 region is CSVASGYSYEQYF. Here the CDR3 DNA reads TGCAGCGTCGCGTCTGGGTACTCCTACGAGCAGTACTTC.

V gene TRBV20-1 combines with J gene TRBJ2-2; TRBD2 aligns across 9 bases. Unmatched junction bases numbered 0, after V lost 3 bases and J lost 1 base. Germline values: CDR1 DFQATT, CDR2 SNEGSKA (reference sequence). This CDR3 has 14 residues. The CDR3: CSASSGRNTGELFF. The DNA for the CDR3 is TGCAGTGCTAGTAGCGGGAGGAACACCGGGGAGCTGTTTTTT.

The chain's CDR3 is CASSPRQSSTDTQYF. The CDR3 nucleotides are TGTGCCAGCAGCCCTCGACAGTCTAGCACAGATACGCAGTATTTT. The rearrangement uses TRBV5-6 and TRBJ2-3, with a possible D match to TRBD1 (5 bases). CDR3 length equals 15 residues. Germline V gene lookup returns CDR1 SGHDT and CDR2 YYEEEE. Trimming removed 4 bases from V and 0 bases from J, with 12 bases in between.

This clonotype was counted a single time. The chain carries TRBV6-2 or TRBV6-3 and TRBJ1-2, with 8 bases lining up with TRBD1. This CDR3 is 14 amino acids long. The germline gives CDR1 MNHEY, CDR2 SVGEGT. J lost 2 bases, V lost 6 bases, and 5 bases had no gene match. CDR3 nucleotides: TGTGCCAGCAGAGCGGGACAGGTGAACTATGGCTACACCTTC. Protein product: CASRAGQVNYGYTF.

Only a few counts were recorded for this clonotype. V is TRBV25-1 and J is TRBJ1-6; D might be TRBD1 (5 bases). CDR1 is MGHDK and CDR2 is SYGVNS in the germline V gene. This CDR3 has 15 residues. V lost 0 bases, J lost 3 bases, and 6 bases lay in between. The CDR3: CASSEYQGYNSPLHF. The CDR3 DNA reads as TGTGCCAGCAGTGAATATCAGGGCTATAATTCACCCCTCCACTTT.

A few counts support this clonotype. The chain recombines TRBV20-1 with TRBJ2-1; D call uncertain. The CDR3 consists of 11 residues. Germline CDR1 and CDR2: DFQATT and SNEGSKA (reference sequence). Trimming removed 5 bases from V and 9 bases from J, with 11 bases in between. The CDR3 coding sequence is TGCAGTGCTGCTACCGTCGGTGAGCAGTTCTTC. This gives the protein CSAATVGEQFF.

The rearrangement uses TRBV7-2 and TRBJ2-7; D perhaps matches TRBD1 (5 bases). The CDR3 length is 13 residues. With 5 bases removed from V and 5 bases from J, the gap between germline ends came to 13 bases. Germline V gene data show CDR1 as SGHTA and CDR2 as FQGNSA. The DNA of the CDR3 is TGTGCCAGCAGCCATGACAGTCCCCACGAGCAGTACTTC. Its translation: CASSHDSPHEQYF. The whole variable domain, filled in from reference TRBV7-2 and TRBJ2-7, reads GAGVSQSPSNKVTEKGKDVELRCDPISGHTALYWYRQSLGQGLEFLIYFQGNSAPDKSGLPSDRFSAERTGGSVSTLTIQRTQQEDSAVYLCASSHDSPHEQYFGPGTRLTVT.

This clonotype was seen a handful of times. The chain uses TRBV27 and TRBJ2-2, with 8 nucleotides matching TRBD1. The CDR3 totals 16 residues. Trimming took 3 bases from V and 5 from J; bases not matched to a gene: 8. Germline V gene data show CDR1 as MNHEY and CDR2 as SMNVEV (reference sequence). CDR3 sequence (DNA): TGTGCCAGCAGTTTGTTGGACAGGGTTTGGACCGGGGAGCTGTTTTTT. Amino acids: CASSLLDRVWTGELFF.

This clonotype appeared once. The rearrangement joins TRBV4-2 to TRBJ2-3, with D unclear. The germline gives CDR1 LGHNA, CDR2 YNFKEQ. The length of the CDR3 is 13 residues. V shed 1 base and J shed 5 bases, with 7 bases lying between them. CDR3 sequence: CASSQGGEDTQYF. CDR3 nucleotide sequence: TGTGCCAGCAGCCAAGGTGGGGAAGATACGCAGTATTTT.